The clone carrying this T cell receptor (beta chain) was seen only a few times. Its specificity is not known. The sample comes from a study of T cells in Graves' hyperthyroidism and ophthalmopathy. Researchers amplified the TCR beta CDR3 regions from RNA transcripts. HTBI primers were the set used in a first-round RT-PCR of the TCR CDR3. Each CDR3 protein is one row after TCRdb ran MiXCR on the multiplex PCR reads. The sample has hundreds of thousands of distinct CDR3 sequences; about an eighth are singletons. Trimming cost V 6 bases and J 5 bases; bases outside gene matches: 14. CDR1 is LNHDA, CDR2 SQIVND, per germline (reference sequence). The CDR3 spans 16 residues. Clinical symptoms, serum thyroxine, TRAb, thyroid ultrasound and orbital computed tomography established diagnosis. Fresh peripheral blood, under 13 ml, yielded the PBMCs. Findings and limits, study-wide: Blood samples included most of the expanded thyroid clonotypes exceeding 0.001.

This chain uses TRBV19 with TRBJ1-2; the match to TRBD1 covers 8 bases. This clonotype was sampled from a middle-aged man with Graves' ophthalmopathy. The sample taken for sequencing was blood. CDR3 loop: CASSTPRTGHAYGYTF. The CDR3 bases are TGTGCCAGTAGCACCCCCCGGACAGGGCATGCATATGGCTACACCTTC. Drawing the rest from reference TRBV19 and TRBJ1-2, the complete variable domain is DGGITQSPKYLFRKEGQNVTLSCEQNLNHDAMYWYRQDPGQGLRLIYYSQIVNDFQKGDIAEGYSVSREKKESFPLTVTSAQKNPTAFYLCASSTPRTGHAYGYTFGSGTRLTVV.